A selection of T cell receptor beta chains follows, all from one sample in a study of blood T cells in healthy people across ages. A single record per CDR3 protein comes from TCRdb applying MiXCR to the 5' RACE reads. The sample has about 1,800,000 distinct CDR3 sequences, roughly 30% seen once; the top ten hold less than 9.5%. The sample consisted of blood. The origin of the receptors is a woman aged 25-40 years in good health. Both conserved end residues are part of each CDR3. Each record gives: D gene, J gene, clone size, V gene, CDR3 protein, CDR3 DNA. The D gene is left open where the match is weak. Expanded clones are given a class, and other clones once, few, many or no size at all.

>TRBD2|TRBJ2-1|NA|TRBV9
CVSSVGTSGSHEQFF
TGTGTCAGCAGCGTAGGGACTAGCGGGAGCCATGAGCAGTTCTTC
>NA|TRBJ2-7|few|TRBV7-9
CASSLGRLGSQPYSYEQYF
TGTGCCAGCAGCTTGGGGCGTTTGGGCAGCCAACCTTACTCCTACGAGCAGTACTTC
>TRBD1|TRBJ2-7|NA|TRBV6-2/TRBV6-3
CASTRDRGHNEQYF
TGTGCCAGCACCCGGGACAGGGGGCACAATGAGCAGTACTTC
>TRBD1|TRBJ2-2|NA|TRBV28
CASSRQGAYTGELFF
TGTGCCAGCAGTAGACAGGGGGCGTACACCGGGGAGCTGTTTTTT
>NA|TRBJ2-1|few|TRBV20-1
CSASPASLGNEQFF
TGCAGTGCTAGTCCGGCTAGCTTGGGCAATGAGCAGTTCTTC
>NA|TRBJ2-7|NA|TRBV29-1
CSVGLLVSSYNEQYF
TGCAGCGTTGGACTGTTAGTAAGCTCCTACAATGAGCAGTACTTC
>NA|TRBJ1-2|many|TRBV6-6
CASSYVREAVGYTF
TGTGCCAGCAGTTACGTCCGGGAGGCGGTAGGCTACACCTTC
>NA|TRBJ2-7|NA|TRBV7-9
CASSLTERPYEQYF
TGTGCCAGCAGCTTAACAGAACGGCCCTACGAGCAGTACTTC
>NA|TRBJ1-4|NA|TRBV10-2
CASSPGFDEKLFF
TGCGCCAGCAGCCCAGGGTTTGATGAAAAACTGTTTTTT
>TRBD1|TRBJ1-1|few|TRBV20-1
CSARDGQGVGTEAFF
TGCAGTGCTAGAGATGGACAGGGGGTAGGCACTGAAGCTTTCTTT
>NA|TRBJ2-3|NA|TRBV20-1
CSASGAARGTDTQYF
TGCAGTGCTAGCGGAGCGGCGAGGGGCACAGATACGCAGTATTTT
>TRBD2|TRBJ2-1|few|TRBV5-1
CASSLMPPGTSGGNEQFF
TGCGCCAGCAGCTTGATGCCCCCCGGGACTAGCGGGGGGAATGAGCAGTTCTTC
>NA|TRBJ2-3|few|TRBV5-1
CASSLVPPTDTQYF
TGCGCCAGCAGCTTGGTGCCTCCCACAGATACGCAGTATTTT
>TRBD2|TRBJ2-7|few|TRBV20-1
CSASVPTSGVQQYF
TGCAGTGCTAGTGTACCGACTAGCGGGGTGCAGCAGTACTTC
>TRBD2|TRBJ2-5|NA|TRBV24-1
CATSDVAGGLKETQYF
TGTGCCACCAGTGACGTAGCGGGGGGGCTGAAAGAGACCCAGTACTTC
>NA|TRBJ2-5|NA|TRBV5-5
CASSPWGETQYF
TGTGCCAGCAGCCCATGGGGGGAGACCCAGTACTTC
>NA|TRBJ2-5|NA|TRBV27
CASSWSREETQYF
TGTGCCAGCAGTTGGAGTAGAGAAGAGACCCAGTACTTC
>TRBD1|TRBJ2-7|many|TRBV20-1
CSAPRWGQGLEQYF
TGCAGTGCCCCGCGCTGGGGACAGGGGCTCGAGCAGTACTTC
>TRBD1|TRBJ2-1|NA|TRBV7-9
CASSPRTGASYNEQFF
TGTGCCAGCAGCCCCCGGACAGGCGCCTCCTACAATGAGCAGTTCTTC
>NA|TRBJ1-3|NA|TRBV20-1
CSARSDRSGNTIYF
TGCAGTGCTAGATCCGACAGGTCTGGAAACACCATATATTTT
>TRBD2|TRBJ2-1|NA|TRBV5-4
CASSRIGGTSGRDEQFF
TGTGCCAGCAGCCGGATAGGGGGGACTAGCGGGAGGGATGAGCAGTTCTTC
>NA|TRBJ1-2|NA|TRBV12-3/TRBV12-4
CASRPAAFYGYTF
TGTGCCAGCAGACCTGCGGCTTTCTATGGCTACACCTTC
>NA|TRBJ2-3|NA|TRBV28
CASSSGSTQDTQYF
TGTGCCAGCAGCTCTGGGAGCACACAAGATACGCAGTATTTT
>NA|TRBJ2-3|NA|TRBV5-4
CASRGAGGRNPDTQYF
TGTGCCAGCAGGGGAGCCGGTGGGCGAAACCCAGATACGCAGTATTTT
>NA|TRBJ2-5|NA|TRBV20-1
CSASGSYRQETQYF
TGCAGTGCTAGCGGGAGTTATCGGCAAGAGACCCAGTACTTC
>NA|TRBJ1-6|many|TRBV20-1
CSASDTEGYNSPLHF
TGCAGTGCTAGCGATACAGAGGGCTATAATTCACCCCTCCACTTT
>NA|TRBJ1-2|NA|TRBV20-1
CSARLTGGLPLYGYTF
TGCAGTGCCCGCCTCACCGGGGGCTTGCCTTTGTATGGCTACACCTTC
>NA|TRBJ1-4|few|TRBV30
CACFLPGANEKLFF
TGTGCCTGCTTCCTCCCCGGGGCTAATGAAAAACTGTTTTTT
>TRBD1|TRBJ1-5|NA|TRBV7-2
CASSLRGQHSNQPQHF
TGTGCCAGCAGCTTAAGGGGACAGCATAGCAATCAGCCCCAGCATTTT
>TRBD2|TRBJ2-3|few|TRBV30
CAWSRLGLAGGRTDTQYF
TGTGCCTGGAGTCGACTCGGACTAGCGGGAGGCCGCACAGATACGCAGTATTTT
>NA|TRBJ1-2|NA|TRBV5-8
CASSLDDSVIYRNYGYTF
TGTGCCAGCAGCTTGGATGACAGTGTAATTTACCGAAACTATGGCTACACCTTC
>NA|TRBJ1-2|many|TRBV6-5
CASSYGGNGYTF
TGTGCCAGCAGTTACGGAGGGAATGGCTACACCTTC
>NA|TRBJ2-7|NA|TRBV29-1
CSVEAGAPREQYF
TGCAGCGTTGAAGCGGGGGCCCCCCGGGAGCAGTACTTC
>NA|TRBJ1-4|NA|TRBV9
CASSVGNEAGEKLFF
TGTGCCAGCAGCGTAGGCAACGAGGCCGGTGAAAAACTGTTTTTT
>TRBD1|TRBJ2-7|NA|TRBV29-1
CSVGDRAYEQYF
TGCAGTGTTGGGGACAGGGCCTACGAGCAGTACTTC
>TRBD2|TRBJ2-1|many|TRBV20-1
CSVSGTSGRLANEQFF
TGCAGTGTCTCCGGGACTAGCGGGAGATTAGCAAATGAGCAGTTCTTC